Following are 16 T cell receptor beta chains from one sample sequenced in a study of T-cell memory formation after mild COVID-19. TCRdb re-called the 5' RACE reads with MiXCR, one entry per CDR3 protein. The sample records hundreds of thousands of distinct CDR3 sequences, about 23% being singletons. The sequenced material came from PBMCs or a T cell subset sorted from them (not recorded which). These receptors came from an adult woman who had mild COVID-19 (a few samples of this study predate the infection). Cell type and time point are not known.

This chain joins TRBV29-1 and TRBJ2-1; D uncertain. V lost 0 bases and J 0 bases, leaving 15 bases between the germline ends. The germline gives CDR1 SQVTM, CDR2 ANQGSEA. The length of the CDR3 is 17 residues. For the CDR3, the DNA is TGCAGCGTTGAAGATAGGAAAAGGGTCAGCTCCTACAATGAGCAGTTCTTC. It yields the protein CSVEDRKRVSSYNEQFF.

There are a few counts of this clonotype. This chain uses TRBV28 with TRBJ2-5; D is unresolved. Looked up from germline, CDR1 is MDHEN and CDR2 is SYDVKM. Trimming stripped 9 bases from V and 5 bases from J, with 16 bases between. The CDR3 is 13 amino acids. CDR3 nucleotide sequence: TGTGCCAGTACGACCAATCCGAGGGAGACCCAGTACTTC. It specifies CASTTNPRETQYF.

This clonotype has only a few counts. The V and J genes are TRBV7-2 and TRBJ2-2; D not certain. Looked up from germline, CDR1 is SGHTA and CDR2 is FQGNSA. V lost 8 bases, J lost 5 bases, and 12 bases lay in between. The CDR3 totals 13 residues. The CDR3 region has the DNA TGTGCCAGCGGGATGCGCCTAACCGGGGAGCTGTTTTTT. Its translation: CASGMRLTGELFF.

This clonotype has a handful of counts. This chain uses TRBV5-1 with TRBJ2-1, with D perhaps TRBD1 or TRBD2 (6 bases each). Trimming shortened V by 4 bases and J by 5 bases, and 19 bases separated the two germline ends. Looked up from germline, CDR1 is SGHRS and CDR2 is YFSETQ. The CDR3 is 16 amino acids. This chain's CDR3 is CASSPSTGTPHNEQFF. CDR3 in DNA: TGCGCCAGCAGCCCCTCAACAGGGACTCCCCACAATGAGCAGTTCTTC.

The sample holds a few counts of this clonotype. The genes are TRBV2 and TRBJ1-4; TRBD1 is a possible D gene (5 bases). Trimming cost V 6 bases and J 0 bases, with 8 bases left between them. The germline CDR1 and CDR2 sequences are SNHLY and FYNNEI. The CDR3 sequence is 14 residues long. CDR3 in amino acids: CASRAQATNEKLFF. The CDR3 DNA follows: TGTGCCAGCAGAGCACAGGCAACTAATGAAAAACTGTTTTTT.

The sample holds a few counts of this clonotype. The chain uses TRBV15 and TRBJ2-1; 11 bases fit TRBD2. Germline CDR1 LNHNV, CDR2 YYDKDF (reference sequence). V lost 7 bases, J lost 7 bases, and 6 bases stayed unmatched. CDR3 length: 14 residues. CDR3 bases: TGTGCCACCATCGGAACTAGCGGGAGAAATGAGCAGTTCTTC. Encoded protein: CATIGTSGRNEQFF. Together with reference TRBV15 and TRBJ2-1, the CDR3 gives the full variable domain: DAMVIQNPRYQVTQFGKPVTLSCSQTLNHNVMYWYQQKSSQAPKLLFHYYDKDFNNEADTPDNFQSRRPNTSFCFLDIRSPGLGDTAMYLCATIGTSGRNEQFFGPGTRLTVL.

This clonotype has at least ten counts. The gene calls are TRBV12-3 or TRBV12-4 and TRBJ2-3; TRBD1 might be the D (6 bases). The length of the CDR3 is 14 residues. Trimming took off 4 bases at V and 8 bases at J, with 16 bases between the two ends. DNA for the CDR3: TGTGCCAGCAGTTCTGGACAGAGCCAAAGTACGCAGTATTTT. This sequence encodes CASSSGQSQSTQYF.

This clonotype showed up many times. The chain uses TRBV7-3 and TRBJ2-7; possible D gene TRBD2, 6 bases. V was pared by 2 bases and J by 1 base, with 9 bases between. The germline gives CDR1 SGHTA, CDR2 FQGTGA. CDR3 length: 14 amino acids. CDR3 nucleotides: TGTGCCAGCAGCTTAGCGGGGAGGTCCTACGAGCAGTACTTC. This translates into CASSLAGRSYEQYF.

This clonotype was seen many times. The chain has TRBV20-1 and TRBJ2-1; D possibly matches TRBD1 or TRBD2 (5 bases each). The ends were cut back, 0 bases at V and 3 bases at J, with 15 bases in the middle. The CDR3 has 16 amino acids. Germline V gives CDR1 DFQATT, CDR2 SNEGSKA (reference sequence). CDR3 sequence reads: CSARDLGTPIYNEQFF. CDR3 nucleotides: TGCAGTGCTAGAGATCTCGGGACGCCAATCTACAATGAGCAGTTCTTC.

This clonotype was counted ten times or more. The chain employs TRBV7-2 and TRBJ2-1; D gene unclear. The CDR3 has 11 amino acids. V dropped 5 bases and J dropped 9 bases, with 8 bases sitting between them. Germline V gene sequence: CDR1 SGHTA, CDR2 FQGNSA. The CDR3 coding sequence is TGTGCCAGCAGCGCGGTAGGTGAGCAGTTCTTC. Protein product: CASSAVGEQFF.

The chain has TRBV20-1 and TRBJ1-1; D is perhaps TRBD1 (6 bases). CDR1 is DFQATT and CDR2 is SNEGSKA in the germline V gene (reference sequence). The CDR3 length is 15 residues. The V and J ends lost 3 bases and 1 base respectively, with 15 bases between them. In DNA form, the CDR3 reads TGCAGTGCTAGCTTGTGGCAGGGGAAGAACACTGAAGCTTTCTTT. This gives the protein CSASLWQGKNTEAFF.

This clonotype was seen a few times. In nucleotides, the CDR3 is TGCGCCAGCAGCCCGCTGACTAGCGGGAGGGCCGGTGAGCAGTTCTTC. Its translation: CASSPLTSGRAGEQFF. The chain has TRBV5-1 and TRBJ2-1; TRBD2 matches at 14 bases. Germline lookup yields CDR1 SGHRS and CDR2 YFSETQ. The junction had 9 bases not matched to a gene; V was cut back by 4 bases and J by 9 bases. CDR3 length: 16 amino acids.

The V and J genes are TRBV25-1 and TRBJ1-6; D not resolved. V lost 7 bases, J lost 10 bases, and 14 bases lay in between. CDR3 length: 13 residues. The germline gives CDR1 MGHDK, CDR2 SYGVNS. Here the CDR3 DNA reads TGTGCCAGCACGTTCCGGGTAAACTCACCCCTCCACTTT. Translated: CASTFRVNSPLHF.

V usage is TRBV6-1 and J usage is TRBJ1-2; 8 bases agree with TRBD1. Germline V CDR1 and CDR2: MNHNS, SASEGT. The V and J ends lost 6 bases and 7 bases, in that order; junction bases with no gene match: 4. The CDR3 sequence is 12 residues long. The CDR3 is CASSADRGGYTF. The CDR3 coding sequence is TGTGCCAGCAGCGCAGACAGGGGTGGCTACACCTTC.

This clonotype was seen only a few times. The J gene is TRBJ1-6, the V gene TRBV25-1; D is possibly TRBD1 (6 bases). The CDR3 is 15 residues long. The ends were cut back, 4 bases at V and 9 bases at J, with 16 bases in the middle. The germline CDR1 and CDR2 sequences are MGHDK and SYGVNS. The CDR3 DNA reads as TGTGCCAGCAGTGTCCAGTTCTTAGGGGGTTCACCCCTCCACTTT. As protein: CASSVQFLGGSPLHF.

This clonotype was detected only once. The genes are TRBV20-1 and TRBJ1-2; D possibly corresponds to TRBD1 (5 bases). Germline CDR1 is DFQATT and CDR2 is SNEGSKA (reference sequence). The CDR3 has 10 amino acids. V lost 6 bases to trimming and J lost 8 bases, with 10 bases between them. DNA for the CDR3: TGCAGTGCGGGGCAACCCGGCTACACCTTC. It yields the protein CSAGQPGYTF.